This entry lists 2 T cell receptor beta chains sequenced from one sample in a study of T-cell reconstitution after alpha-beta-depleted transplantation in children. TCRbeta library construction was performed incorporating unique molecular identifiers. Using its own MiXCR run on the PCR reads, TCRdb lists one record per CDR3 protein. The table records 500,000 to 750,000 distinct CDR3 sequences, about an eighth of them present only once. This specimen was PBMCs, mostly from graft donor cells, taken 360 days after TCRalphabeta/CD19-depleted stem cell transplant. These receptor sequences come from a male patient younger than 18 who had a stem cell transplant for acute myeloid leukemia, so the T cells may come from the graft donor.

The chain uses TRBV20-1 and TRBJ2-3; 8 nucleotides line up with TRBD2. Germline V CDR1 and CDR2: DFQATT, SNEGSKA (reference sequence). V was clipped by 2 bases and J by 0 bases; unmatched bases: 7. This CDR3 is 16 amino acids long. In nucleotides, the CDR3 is TGCAGTGCTAGACCTATTAGCGGGACTAGCACAGATACGCAGTATTTT. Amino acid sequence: CSARPISGTSTDTQYF.

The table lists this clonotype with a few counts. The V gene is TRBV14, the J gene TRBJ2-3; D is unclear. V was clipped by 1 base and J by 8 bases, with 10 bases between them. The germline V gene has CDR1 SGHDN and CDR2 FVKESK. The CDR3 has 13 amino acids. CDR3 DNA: TGTGCCAGCAGCCAAGGAGGAACCTTTACGCAGTATTTT. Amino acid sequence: CASSQGGTFTQYF.